Each of the 27 T cell receptor beta chains below was sequenced from the same sample in a study of CD8+ T cells in alopecia areata. Isolated RNA was reverse transcribed into cDNA used as the sequencing template. Sequencing was performed with immunoSEQ multiplex PCR; in TCRdb, only in-frame clones are kept and a portion is missing. The data show 95,000 to 110,000 clones, with 86% seen just once and around 10% held by the top ten. Noted treatment: oral pan-JAK inhibitor, 5-10 mg twice daily. The material sequenced was CD8+ T cells sorted from blood, taken between weeks 30 and 35, from a patient treated with tofacitinib. These TCRs come from a human donor with alopecia areata.

This clone was detected only a few times. The CDR3 sequence is CSAWDGLNTEAFF. The DNA for the CDR3 is TGCAGCGCCTGGGACGGACTGAACACTGAAGCTTTCTTT. The chain joins TRBV29-1 to TRBJ1-1, with D possibly TRBD1 on 5 matching bases. CDR3 size: 13 residues. From germline, CDR1 is SQVTM and CDR2 ANQGSEA. Deletions cut 7 bases from V and 0 bases from J, with 12 bases between.

The J gene is TRBJ1-1, the V gene TRBV10-3, with 7 nucleotides matching TRBD1. The CDR3 length is 12 residues. The V gene end was trimmed by 4 bases and the J gene end by 7 bases; junction bases not matched to a gene: 3. The V gene's germline CDR1 is ENHRY and CDR2 SYGVKD. CDR3: CAISGTGGEAFF. The CDR3 region has the DNA TGTGCCATCAGTGGGACAGGCGGTGAAGCTTTCTTT.

The V and J genes are TRBV4-2 and TRBJ2-7, with D unclear. The V end was cut by 2 bases, the J end by 6 bases, with 11 bases between. This CDR3 spans 13 amino acids. Germline V gene data show CDR1 as LGHNA and CDR2 as YNFKEQ. The CDR3 nucleotides are TGTGCCAGCAGCCAATGGACGCTCGGCGAGCAGTACTTC. Amino acid sequence: CASSQWTLGEQYF.

This clone was found a few times. The V gene is TRBV29-1, the J gene TRBJ2-2, with TRBD2 matching over 8 bases. Germline CDR1 and CDR2: SQVTM and ANQGSEA. There are 15 residues in the CDR3. After removal of 2 bases from V and 4 bases from J, the junction contained 6 bases not matched to a gene. For the CDR3, the DNA is TGCAGCGTTGAATCGGGAGGGACGGGCACCGGGGAGCTGTTTTTT. It specifies CSVESGGTGTGELFF.

This chain uses TRBV11-2 with TRBJ2-3, with D unclear. The germline V and J ends were trimmed by 4 bases and 3 bases, with 5 bases remaining between them. CDR1 and CDR2 (germline): SGHAT, FQNNGV. The CDR3 runs to 12 residues. The CDR3 coding sequence is TGTGCCAGCAGCTCCTCAACAGATACGCAGTATTTT. Residues: CASSSSTDTQYF.

A single count supports this clone. The rearrangement joins TRBV5-4 to TRBJ2-7, with 8 bases identical to TRBD1. CDR3 length: 16 amino acids. The trim removed 4 bases at V and 3 bases at J, leaving 12 bases unmatched. CDR1 SGHNT and CDR2 YYREEE come from the germline V gene (reference sequence). As DNA, the CDR3 is TGTGCCAGCAGCCAAGAGCCAGGGGGCTCGATCTACGAGCAGTACTTC. Translation gives CASSQEPGGSIYEQYF.

This rearrangement joins TRBV10-2 to TRBJ2-2, with unresolved D. Germline-derived CDR1 and CDR2 are WSHSY and SAAADI. Trimming pared 0 bases from V and 8 bases from J, leaving 7 bases between. CDR3 length: 13 amino acids. CDR3 residues: CASSESINGELFF. Here the CDR3 DNA reads TGCGCCAGCAGTGAGTCGATTAATGGGGAGCTGTTTTTT.

The V call is TRBV27, the J call TRBJ2-3, with TRBD1 matching 10 bases. This CDR3 comprises 13 residues. Germline V gene data show CDR1 as MNHEY and CDR2 as SMNVEV (reference sequence). V gave up 8 bases and J gave up 3 bases; unmatched junction bases: 2. The CDR3 here is CASLGQGTDTQYF. The DNA for the CDR3 is TGTGCCAGCCTGGGACAGGGGACAGATACGCAGTATTTT.

The chain carries TRBV6-1 and TRBJ2-7; 8 nucleotides agree with TRBD1. The CDR3 has 15 amino acids. V gave up 7 bases and J gave up 4 bases; unmatched junction bases: 12. Germline lookup yields CDR1 MNHNS and CDR2 SASEGT. The CDR3 loop is CASTYGQGIGYEQYF. In DNA form, the CDR3 reads TGTGCCAGCACCTACGGACAGGGTATTGGGTACGAGCAGTACTTC.

The rearrangement joins TRBV7-8 to TRBJ2-1; D unclear. The germline V and J ends were trimmed by 8 bases and 5 bases, with 4 bases remaining between them. Germline V gene lookup returns CDR1 SGHVS and CDR2 FQNEAQ. CDR3 length: 10 residues. The CDR3 region has the DNA TGTGCCAGCGGCGACAATGAGCAGTTCTTC. It specifies CASGDNEQFF.

This rearrangement joins TRBV6-1 to TRBJ1-1; D not certain. CDR1 is MNHNS and CDR2 is SASEGT in the germline V gene. V was pared by 7 bases and J by 1 base, with 10 bases between. CDR3 length: 13 residues. The DNA of the CDR3 is TGTGCCAGCAAATGGTTAGGGAACACTGAAGCTTTCTTT. Amino acid sequence: CASKWLGNTEAFF.

The genes are TRBV19 and TRBJ2-1; 7 bases align to TRBD2. With 6 bases clipped from V and 10 bases from J, the junction kept 6 bases outside the gene matches. CDR1 is LNHDA, CDR2 SQIVND, per germline (reference sequence). The CDR3 has 12 residues. CDR3 DNA sequence: TGTGCCAGTAGCCTGGGGGAGGGGGAGCAGTTCTTC. It is translated as CASSLGEGEQFF.

V usage is TRBV7-9 and J usage is TRBJ2-1; unclear D gene. CDR3 length: 13 amino acids. Germline-derived CDR1 and CDR2 are SEHNR and FQNEAQ (reference sequence). V lost 4 bases, J lost 1 base, and 5 bases lay in between. The CDR3, as DNA: TGTGCCAGCAGCTCGTCGTCCTACAATGAGCAGTTCTTC. The encoded protein is CASSSSSYNEQFF. The complete variable domain, with remaining parts taken from reference TRBV7-9 and TRBJ2-1, reads DTGVSQNPRHKITKRGQNVTFRCDPISEHNRLYWYRQTLGQGPEFLTYFQNEAQLEKSRLLSDRFSAERPKGSFSTLEIQRTEQGDSAMYLCASSSSSYNEQFFGPGTRLTVL.

The chain uses TRBV5-6 and TRBJ2-5, with unresolved D. CDR1 is SGHDT, CDR2 YYEEEE, per germline. Trimming left V 0 bases short and J 2 bases short, with 11 bases between. The CDR3 consists of 15 residues. The CDR3 here is CASSLVAEQQETQYF. The CDR3, as DNA: TGTGCCAGCAGCTTGGTGGCAGAACAACAAGAGACCCAGTACTTC.

The rearrangement joins TRBV6-4 to TRBJ2-3; 12 bases map to TRBD2. Germline trimming cut 2 bases from V and 4 bases from J; bases unmatched to any gene: 7. Germline assignment: CDR1 MRHNA and CDR2 SNTAGT. This CDR3 region has 17 residues. The CDR3 loop reads CASSDDTSGRSADTQYF. DNA of the CDR3: TGTGCCAGCAGTGACGATACTAGCGGGAGGTCGGCAGATACGCAGTATTTT.

The rearrangement links TRBV5-1 to TRBJ1-2; no definite D call. Per germline, CDR1 SGHRS and CDR2 YFSETQ. The CDR3 runs 15 residues. Trimming stripped 7 bases from V and 4 bases from J, with 20 bases between. The CDR3 nucleotides read TGCGCCAGCGCTACTATTACAAGATACCTCTATGGCTACACCTTC. Translation gives CASATITRYLYGYTF.

The chain couples TRBV6-1 to TRBJ2-3, with D unresolved. CDR3 length: 15 amino acids. V lost 3 bases, J lost 4 bases, and 14 bases lay in between. CDR1 is MNHNS and CDR2 is SASEGT in the germline V gene. CDR3 residues: CASSDVGAGADTQYF. Written as DNA, the CDR3 is TGTGCCAGCAGTGATGTTGGCGCTGGCGCAGATACGCAGTATTTT.

This clone was seen just once. The chain is built from TRBV7-9 and TRBJ2-2; weak D call: TRBD1 (5 bases). The V gene's germline CDR1 is SEHNR and CDR2 FQNEAQ (reference sequence). The germline V and J ends were trimmed by 5 bases and 0 bases, with 13 bases remaining between them. This CDR3 comprises 16 residues. CDR3 protein: CASSTRDTSNTGELFF. The CDR3 bases are TGTGCCAGCAGCACCAGGGATACCTCGAACACCGGGGAGCTGTTTTTT.

The chain joins TRBV29-1 to TRBJ1-1; no definite D call. Trimming removed 6 bases at V and 5 bases at J, with 10 bases between. This CDR3 comprises 11 residues. From germline, CDR1 is SQVTM and CDR2 ANQGSEA. Here the CDR3 reads CSVLGVTEAFF. In DNA, the CDR3 is TGCAGCGTGCTGGGTGTGACTGAAGCTTTCTTT.

V and J are TRBV9 and TRBJ2-1; 11 bases are shared with TRBD2. The germline V gene has CDR1 SGDLS and CDR2 YYNGEE. With 7 bases clipped from V and 4 bases from J, the junction kept 13 bases outside the gene matches. This CDR3 region has 17 residues. The CDR3: CASSKELAGESYNEQFF. CDR3 in DNA: TGTGCCAGCTCCAAAGAACTAGCGGGAGAATCATACAATGAGCAGTTCTTC.

This clone has a single count. Other DNA variants within this sample encode the same CDR3. The V and J genes are TRBV30 and TRBJ2-1; TRBD2 aligns across 11 bases. The ends lost 3 bases at V and 8 bases at J; junction bases unmatched: 15. Germline V gene lookup returns CDR1 GTSNPN and CDR2 SVGIG (reference sequence). The CDR3 runs 17 residues. The CDR3 nucleotides are TGTGCCTGGAGCGTCAACTCTAGCGGGAGGACGGAGGATGAGCAGTTCTTC. This codes for CAWSVNSSGRTEDEQFF.

This rearrangement joins TRBV12-5 to TRBJ2-4; 7 bases align to TRBD1. Germline CDR1 is LGHNT and CDR2 is FRNRAP. This CDR3 spans 20 amino acids. The trim removed 2 bases at V and 5 bases at J, leaving 21 bases unmatched. The CDR3 loop reads CASGLPTWDSSETTENIQYF. CDR3 in DNA: TGTGCTAGTGGTTTGCCCACTTGGGACAGTTCGGAGACTACGGAAAACATTCAGTACTTC.

The V and J genes are TRBV29-1 and TRBJ1-1, with no clear D. CDR3 length: 12 residues. V was clipped by 4 bases and J by 4 bases, with 10 bases between them. In germline, CDR1 is SQVTM, CDR2 ANQGSEA. The CDR3 coding sequence is TGCAGCGTTGTTTGGGGTATCACTGAAGCTTTCTTT. Its translation is CSVVWGITEAFF.

For the CDR3, the DNA is TGCGCCAGCAGCCCGGACAGGGGCACCGGGGAGCTGTTTTTT. This codes for CASSPDRGTGELFF. J is TRBJ2-2 and V is TRBV5-1, with 9 bases matching TRBD1. The CDR3 is made up of 14 amino acids. The V gene's germline CDR1 is SGHRS and CDR2 YFSETQ. J lost 4 bases, V lost 4 bases, and 2 bases had no gene match.

The rearrangement uses TRBV9 and TRBJ2-1, with TRBD2 identical over 9 bases. The CDR3 has 15 amino acids. CDR1 is SGDLS, CDR2 YYNGEE, per germline. The V segment lost 4 bases and the J segment 4 bases; nucleotides outside the gene matches: 6. CDR3 coding DNA: TGTGCCAGCAGCTTCAGGACTAGCGAGTACAATGAGCAGTTCTTC. As protein: CASSFRTSEYNEQFF.

As DNA, the CDR3 is TGTGCCAGCAGCGTAAAAGGACTAGCTCGAACCGGGGAGCTGTTTTTT. Its protein product is CASSVKGLARTGELFF. The V and J genes are TRBV9 and TRBJ2-2; TRBD2 matches at 8 bases. CDR3 length equals 16 residues. Germline CDR1 SGDLS, CDR2 YYNGEE. After removal of 1 base from V and 5 bases from J, the junction contained 7 bases not matched to a gene.

The chain employs TRBV19 and TRBJ1-1; no firm D call. The CDR3 sequence is 14 residues long. V lost 2 bases and J lost 5, with 12 bases in between. CDR1 and CDR2 from the germline V gene are LNHDA and SQIVND (reference sequence). In nucleotides, the CDR3 is TGTGCCAGTAGTATATGGGCGGGTACGACTGAAGCTTTCTTT. As protein: CASSIWAGTTEAFF.